Listed here are 21 T cell receptor beta chains from one sample, sequenced in a study of T-cell memory formation after mild COVID-19. MiXCR, applied by TCRdb to the 5' RACE reads, yields one record per CDR3 protein. The table records fewer than 500,000 distinct CDR3 sequences, around 25% of them present only once. The source material was PBMCs or a T cell subset sorted from them (not recorded which). All receptors come from an adult woman who had mild COVID-19 (a few samples of this study predate the infection). Cell type and time point are not known.

This chain uses TRBV2 with TRBJ2-2; the D is unclear. Germline V gene data show CDR1 as SNHLY and CDR2 as FYNNEI. Trimming left V 7 bases short and J 0 bases short, with 9 bases between. The CDR3 sequence is 14 residues long. CDR3 in DNA: TGTGCCAGCAAGAGCGTCGCGAACACCGGGGAGCTGTTTTTT. This sequence encodes CASKSVANTGELFF. Together with reference TRBV2 and TRBJ2-2, the CDR3 gives the full variable domain: EPEVTQTPSHQVTQMGQEVILRCVPISNHLYFYWYRQILGQKVEFLVSFYNNEISEKSEIFDDQFSVERPDGSNFTLKIRSTKLEDSAMYFCASKSVANTGELFFGEGSRLTVL.

The chain combines TRBV24-1 with TRBJ2-7; D is unresolved. The CDR3 sequence is 14 residues long. CDR1 and CDR2 from the germline V gene are KGHDR and SFDVKD. Trimming took 9 bases from V and 6 from J, leaving 20 bases between them. CDR3 in DNA: TGTGCCACCCCTCTGGACCTCTGGCCTTGCGAGCAGTACTTC. This sequence encodes CATPLDLWPCEQYF.

There are a few counts of this clonotype. V gene TRBV10-3 combines with J gene TRBJ2-7, with 7 bases identical to TRBD1. This CDR3 region has 12 residues. The germline CDR1 and CDR2 sequences are ENHRY and SYGVKD. The trim removed 5 bases at V and 4 bases at J, leaving 2 bases unmatched. The DNA for the CDR3 is TGTGCCATCAGTTGGGACAGTTACGAGCAGTACTTC. Translation gives CAISWDSYEQYF.

The V call is TRBV5-1, the J call TRBJ2-1; 10 bases fit TRBD2. With 4 bases clipped from V and 5 bases from J, the junction kept 3 bases outside the gene matches. The CDR3 covers 14 residues. Germline CDR1 and CDR2: SGHRS and YFSETQ. The CDR3 loop is CASSRTSGNNEQFF. CDR3 sequence (DNA): TGCGCCAGCAGCCGGACTAGCGGCAACAATGAGCAGTTCTTC.

This clonotype was found a few times. The chain links TRBV12-5 to TRBJ2-3; TRBD2 might be the D (6 bases). Trimming removed 1 base at V and 7 bases at J, with 18 bases between. CDR3 size: 16 residues. Germline assignment: CDR1 LGHNT and CDR2 FRNRAP. The CDR3 coding sequence is TGTGCTAGTGGTTTGGAACCGGGACTCCGTCGGTATACGCAGTATTTT. Translation: CASGLEPGLRRYTQYF.

V is TRBV20-1 and J is TRBJ1-1, with D uncertain. The V gene lost 0 bases and the J gene lost 0 bases, with 14 bases spanning the gap. The germline V gene encodes CDR1 DFQATT and CDR2 SNEGSKA (reference sequence). CDR3 length equals 16 residues. The CDR3: CSARDRPVGLNTEAFF. The CDR3 nucleotides read TGCAGTGCTAGAGATCGGCCAGTGGGGTTGAACACTGAAGCTTTCTTT.

This chain uses TRBV5-4 with TRBJ2-7, with a possible D match to TRBD1 (5 bases). CDR1 is SGHNT and CDR2 is YYREEE in the germline V gene (reference sequence). The CDR3 is 14 residues long. Trimming removed 6 bases from V and 0 bases from J, with 13 bases in between. The CDR3 DNA follows: TGTGCCAGCAACCCCCAGGGCAGCTCCTACGAGCAGTACTTC. This gives the protein CASNPQGSSYEQYF.

This clonotype was detected only a few times. The chain recombines TRBV3-1 with TRBJ2-2; 8 bases are shared with TRBD1. Losses at the gene ends were 10 bases for V and 4 bases for J; bases not matched to a gene: 11. CDR1 is LGHDT, CDR2 YNNKEL, per germline (reference sequence). The CDR3 loop spans 15 amino acids. The CDR3 is CATGPGGLFTGELFF. The CDR3, as DNA: TGTGCCACCGGGCCAGGGGGCCTCTTCACCGGGGAGCTGTTTTTT.

This clonotype has only a few counts. The rearrangement links TRBV7-9 to TRBJ1-4; 10 bases fit TRBD1. The CDR3 is made up of 16 amino acids. Germline CDR1 is SEHNR and CDR2 is FQNEAQ (reference sequence). After removal of 5 bases from V and 8 bases from J, the junction contained 11 bases not matched to a gene. This CDR3 is CASSPYAGTGEEKLFF. DNA of the CDR3: TGTGCCAGCAGCCCATACGCCGGGACAGGGGAAGAAAAACTGTTTTTT.

Many counts were recorded for this clonotype. The rearrangement links TRBV12-3 or TRBV12-4 to TRBJ2-7, with D possibly TRBD1 on 5 matching bases. V was pared by 1 base and J by 3 bases, with 10 bases between. This CDR3 is 14 amino acids long. The CDR3 spells CASSLVGADYEQYF. In DNA form, the CDR3 reads TGTGCCAGCAGTTTAGTAGGGGCGGACTACGAGCAGTACTTC.

The rearrangement joins TRBV7-8 to TRBJ2-3; tentatively, D is TRBD2 (6 bases). Looked up from germline, CDR1 is SGHVS and CDR2 is FQNEAQ. This CDR3 is built from 16 residues. The V gene lost 0 bases and the J gene lost 2 bases, with 12 bases spanning the gap. CDR3 amino acids: CASSLARDLPTDTQYF. CDR3 DNA: TGTGCCAGCAGCTTAGCGCGGGACCTTCCCACAGATACGCAGTATTTT.

The chain combines TRBV4-3 with TRBJ2-2, with 9 bases identical to TRBD1. The germline CDR1 and CDR2 sequences are LGHNA and YSLEER. J was trimmed by 4 bases and V by 1 base; bases with no gene match: 1. The CDR3 spans 15 residues. In DNA, the CDR3 is TGCGCCAGCAGCCAAGGGGACAGGGTCACCGGGGAGCTGTTTTTT. As protein: CASSQGDRVTGELFF.

The sample holds a few counts of this clonotype. In nucleotides, the CDR3 is TGTGCCAGCAGAGACAGGGGGCTGAGCTCCTACGAGCAGTACTTC. Its protein product is CASRDRGLSSYEQYF. The rearrangement links TRBV6-6 to TRBJ2-7; TRBD1 matches 10 bases. The ends lost 6 bases at V and 0 bases at J; junction bases unmatched: 5. CDR3 length: 15 amino acids. Germline CDR1 reads MNHNY; CDR2 reads SVGAGI (reference sequence).

V is TRBV18 and J is TRBJ2-5, with 11 bases fitting TRBD2. The germline CDR1 and CDR2 sequences are KGHSH and LQKENI. This CDR3 region has 15 residues. With 1 base clipped from V and 5 bases from J, the junction kept 3 bases outside the gene matches. DNA of the CDR3: TGTGCCAGCTCACCACTGGGACTAGCGGTTGAGACCCAGTACTTC. It codes for CASSPLGLAVETQYF.

This chain uses TRBV2 with TRBJ2-4, with D tentatively TRBD1 (8 bases). Germline V gene data show CDR1 as SNHLY and CDR2 as FYNNEI. Trimming shortened V by 5 bases and J by 7 bases, and 18 bases separated the two germline ends. CDR3 size: 15 residues. CDR3 nucleotides: TGTGCCAGCAGTAAGACAGGGGCAGCGGGGAACATTCAGTACTTC. Encoded protein: CASSKTGAAGNIQYF.

The J gene is TRBJ2-6, the V gene TRBV5-6; TRBD2 is a possible D gene (5 bases). Trimming took off 0 bases at V and 10 bases at J, with 8 bases between the two ends. Germline V lookup: CDR1 SGHDT, CDR2 YYEEEE. The CDR3 extends over 13 amino acids. This CDR3 reads CASSLAGSNVLTF. CDR3 coding DNA: TGTGCCAGCAGCTTGGCGGGGTCAAACGTCCTGACTTTC.

This chain links TRBV24-1 with TRBJ1-5; D call uncertain. The CDR3 length is 16 residues. CDR1 is KGHDR and CDR2 is SFDVKD in the germline V gene. Deletions cut 4 bases from V and 2 bases from J, with 14 bases between. This chain's CDR3 is CATSDETDLGNQPQHF. The CDR3 nucleotides are TGTGCCACCAGTGACGAAACCGATCTGGGCAATCAGCCCCAGCATTTT.

V and J are TRBV7-2 and TRBJ2-5; weak D call: TRBD2 (6 bases). CDR3 size: 16 residues. With 5 bases removed from V and 4 bases from J, the gap between germline ends came to 20 bases. The V gene's germline CDR1 is SGHTA and CDR2 FQGNSA. The CDR3 nucleotides are TGTGCCAGCAGCGCCCAGGGCGGGATTTATTTAGAGACCCAGTACTTC. Its translation: CASSAQGGIYLETQYF.

This clonotype was picked up a small number of times. The rearrangement uses TRBV10-3 and TRBJ2-3; TRBD1 matches 7 bases. CDR3 length: 17 residues. The J segment lost 4 bases and the V segment lost 0 bases, leaving 10 bases of the junction unmatched. Germline loops: CDR1 ENHRY, CDR2 SYGVKD. CDR3 amino acids: CAISESAQGMIADTQYF. Here the CDR3 DNA reads TGTGCCATCAGTGAGTCCGCACAGGGGATGATCGCAGATACGCAGTATTTT.

The rearrangement links TRBV7-2 to TRBJ2-3, with TRBD1 as a possible D gene (6 bases). CDR3 length: 15 residues. CDR1 and CDR2 (germline): SGHTA, FQGNSA. Trimming took 5 bases from V and 6 from J, leaving 18 bases between them. The CDR3 DNA reads as TGTGCCAGCAGCACCGGGACAACCCCCACGGATACGCAGTATTTT. It is translated as CASSTGTTPTDTQYF.

V gene TRBV6-5 combines with J gene TRBJ2-4, with D uncertain. Germline V gene sequence: CDR1 MNHEY, CDR2 SVGAGI. The length of the CDR3 is 9 residues. V was clipped by 8 bases and J by 8 bases, with 4 bases between them. The CDR3 is CASLDIQYF. The CDR3 nucleotides read TGTGCCAGCCTTGACATTCAGTACTTC.